One sample yielded the 28 T cell receptor beta chains listed below, sequenced in a study of technical replicates of blood from four donors. Sequencing used immunoSEQ multiplex PCR; TCRdb keeps in-frame clones, though not all of them. The table has around 78,000 clones, around 94% seen once; the top ten hold around 0.25%. Material for sequencing was T cells isolated from PBMCs. The receptors derive from a human donor in good health.

DNA of the CDR3: TGTGCCACCAGCAGAGATCCGGACACCTCCTACGAGCAGTACTTC. Translation: CATSRDPDTSYEQYF. The chain has TRBV15 and TRBJ2-7; TRBD1 might be the D (5 bases). The V and J ends lost 0 bases and 0 bases respectively, with 9 bases between them. CDR3 length equals 15 residues. Germline-derived CDR1 and CDR2 are LNHNV and YYDKDF (reference sequence).

CDR3 region: CASSSYRGEAFF. The CDR3, as DNA: TGTGCCAGCAGTTCATACAGGGGTGAAGCTTTCTTT. This chain links TRBV28 with TRBJ1-1, with 7 bases lining up with TRBD1. The germline V gene has CDR1 MDHEN and CDR2 SYDVKM. This CDR3 contains 12 residues. Trimming cost V 4 bases and J 7 bases; bases outside gene matches: 3.

This sequence joins TRBV6-5 and TRBJ2-1; 15 positions match TRBD2. The CDR3 is 16 amino acids. Per germline, CDR1 MNHEY and CDR2 SVGAGI. The V segment lost 4 bases and the J segment 7 bases; nucleotides outside the gene matches: 5. DNA of the CDR3: TGTGCCAGCAGTTCGGGACTAGCGGGGGGCCCAAATGAGCAGTTCTTC. Translation gives CASSSGLAGGPNEQFF.

The chain couples TRBV6-5 to TRBJ1-5; TRBD1 is a possible D gene (6 bases). The ends were cut back, 0 bases at V and 6 bases at J, with 9 bases in the middle. The CDR3 length is 14 residues. The germline CDR1 and CDR2 sequences are MNHEY and SVGAGI. Here the CDR3 reads CASSYSDRGQPQHF. CDR3 coding DNA: TGTGCCAGCAGTTACTCGGACAGAGGTCAGCCCCAGCATTTT.

The chain is built from TRBV5-8 and TRBJ1-1; D perhaps matches TRBD1 (5 bases). The germline CDR1 and CDR2 sequences are SGHTS and YDEGEE. The CDR3 contains 17 residues. V dropped 6 bases and J dropped 1 base, with 22 bases sitting between them. CDR3 loop: CASTSWLAQGKNTEAFF. The DNA of the CDR3 is TGTGCCAGCACCTCTTGGCTGGCGCAGGGTAAGAACACTGAAGCTTTCTTT.

This chain joins TRBV6-1 and TRBJ1-2; TRBD1 matches at 7 bases. The germline V gene has CDR1 MNHNS and CDR2 SASEGT. V trimming: 7 bases; J trimming: 2 bases; junction bases outside the gene matches: 4. CDR3 length equals 13 residues. The CDR3 region is CASKKTGNYGYTF. The DNA for the CDR3 is TGTGCCAGCAAAAAGACAGGGAACTATGGCTACACCTTC.

The rearrangement uses TRBV30 and TRBJ1-4, with D tentatively TRBD1 (5 bases). This CDR3 comprises 13 residues. The germline CDR1 and CDR2 sequences are GTSNPN and SVGIG (reference sequence). V was trimmed by 5 bases and J by 7 bases, leaving 14 bases between them. CDR3 nucleotide sequence: TGTGCCTGGGGACGGGGGGGGAGTGAAAAACTGTTTTTT. Its translation is CAWGRGGSEKLFF. Drawing the rest from reference TRBV30 and TRBJ1-4, the complete variable domain is SQTIHQWPATLVQPVGSPLSLECTVEGTSNPNLYWYRQAAGRGLQLLFYSVGIGQISSEVPQNLSASRPQDRQFILSSKKLLLSDSGFYLCAWGRGGSEKLFFGSGTQLSVL.

The V call is TRBV10-2, the J call TRBJ1-5; D call uncertain. The V gene's germline CDR1 is WSHSY and CDR2 SAAADI. This CDR3 spans 13 amino acids. V lost 2 bases to trimming and J lost 7 bases, with 9 bases between them. The CDR3 sequence is CASSEARLQPQHF. The CDR3 bases are TGCGCCAGCAGTGAGGCCCGACTGCAGCCCCAGCATTTT.

This chain links TRBV2 with TRBJ2-7; tentatively, D is TRBD1 (6 bases). The V gene's germline CDR1 is SNHLY and CDR2 FYNNEI. The CDR3 is 14 amino acids. V shed 2 bases and J shed 2 bases, with 10 bases lying between them. As DNA, the CDR3 is TGTGCCAGCAGTGAAACCACAGGGACCTACGAGCAGTACTTC. It translates to CASSETTGTYEQYF.

This clone showed up just once. This chain joins TRBV4-1 and TRBJ2-3, with D maybe TRBD1 (6 bases). The germline gives CDR1 MGHRA, CDR2 YSYEKL. The CDR3 sequence is 16 residues long. Trimming removed 4 bases from V and 2 bases from J, with 16 bases in between. The CDR3 protein is CASSPEWGLNTDTQYF. For the CDR3, the DNA is TGCGCCAGCAGCCCGGAATGGGGGCTAAACACAGATACGCAGTATTTT.

The rearrangement uses TRBV18 and TRBJ1-6, with 10 positions matching TRBD1. The V and J ends lost 4 bases and 10 bases, in that order; junction bases with no gene match: 7. CDR1 and CDR2 from the germline V gene are KGHSH and LQKENI. The CDR3 is 15 amino acids. DNA for the CDR3: TGTGCCAGCTCACTCTCCGGGACAGGGGCCTCACCCCTCCACTTT. It is translated as CASSLSGTGASPLHF.

The V and J genes are TRBV7-2 and TRBJ2-1; 10 positions match TRBD2. This CDR3 region has 14 residues. V trimming: 6 bases; J trimming: 9 bases; junction bases outside the gene matches: 8. CDR1 is SGHTA and CDR2 is FQGNSA in the germline V gene. CDR3 amino acids: CASSWTSGKGEQFF. For the CDR3, the DNA is TGTGCCAGCAGTTGGACTAGCGGAAAGGGTGAGCAGTTCTTC.

The chain is built from TRBV25-1 and TRBJ1-5; 7 nucleotides align to TRBD1. This CDR3 comprises 13 residues. The V segment lost 6 bases and the J segment 6 bases; nucleotides outside the gene matches: 5. CDR1 is MGHDK, CDR2 SYGVNS, per germline. Here the CDR3 reads CASRQGLSQPQHF. CDR3 sequence (DNA): TGTGCCAGCAGACAGGGGCTTAGTCAGCCCCAGCATTTT.

J is TRBJ1-1 and V is TRBV7-9, with a possible D match to TRBD1 (6 bases). This CDR3 has 15 residues. The germline CDR1 and CDR2 sequences are SEHNR and FQNEAQ (reference sequence). Trimming cost V 1 base and J 4 bases, with 13 bases left between them. CDR3 coding DNA: TGTGCCAGCAGCTTAGTGTTAAGGGGGTTCACTGAAGCTTTCTTT. It translates to CASSLVLRGFTEAFF. Based on the CDR3 plus reference TRBV7-9 and TRBJ1-1, the full variable domain is DTGVSQNPRHKITKRGQNVTFRCDPISEHNRLYWYRQTLGQGPEFLTYFQNEAQLEKSRLLSDRFSAERPKGSFSTLEIQRTEQGDSAMYLCASSLVLRGFTEAFFGQGTRLTVV.

A remark on this clone: The junction departs from germline at one end; a sequencing error may be responsible. The rearrangement links TRBV6-1 to TRBJ1-1; the match to TRBD1 covers 10 bases. Germline CDR1 reads MNHNS; CDR2 reads SASEGT. CDR3 length: 11 residues. The CDR3 protein is CASRRGTGEFF. For the CDR3, the DNA is TGTGCCAGCAGACGGGGGACAGGGGAGTTTTTT.

CDR3 nucleotides: TGTGCCAGCAGCTTACAGCGACCCGGGGATACGCAGTATTTT. Translated: CASSLQRPGDTQYF. The chain links TRBV11-1 to TRBJ2-3; no clear D gene. Trimming left V 2 bases short and J 6 bases short, with 12 bases between. The CDR3 has 14 amino acids. CDR1 is SGHAT, CDR2 FQDESV, per germline (reference sequence).

The chain uses TRBV6-5 and TRBJ1-4; TRBD1 might be the D (5 bases). This CDR3 has 14 residues. Germline CDR1 reads MNHEY; CDR2 reads SVGAGI. V lost 6 bases, J lost 5 bases, and 13 bases lay in between. DNA of the CDR3: TGTGCCAGCAGGAAGGGGCCGGCGAATGAAAAACTGTTTTTT. Protein product: CASRKGPANEKLFF.

The gene calls are TRBV7-6 and TRBJ2-7; 8 bases agree with TRBD1. The CDR3 is made up of 15 amino acids. CDR1 and CDR2 from the germline V gene are SGHVS and FNYEAQ. Trimming at V came to 1 base and at J to 4 bases, leaving 6 bases not matched to a gene. The DNA for the CDR3 is TGTGCCAGCAGCTTAGGGGAAACAGGGGGGTACGAGCAGTACTTC. The encoded protein is CASSLGETGGYEQYF. Together with reference TRBV7-6 and TRBJ2-7, the CDR3 gives the full variable domain: GAGVSQSPRYKVTKRGQDVALRCDPISGHVSLYWYRQALGQGPEFLTYFNYEAQQDKSGLPNDRFSAERPEGSISTLTIQRTEQRDSAMYRCASSLGETGGYEQYFGPGTRLTVT.

The rearrangement links TRBV10-1 to TRBJ2-2, with 13 nucleotides matching TRBD2. The CDR3 is 19 amino acids. Germline CDR1 WNHNN, CDR2 SYGVQD (reference sequence). J lost 1 base, V lost 5 bases, and 10 bases had no gene match. The CDR3 DNA follows: TGCGCCAGCAGTTCTGGGGGACTAGCGGGAAAGGGGAACACCGGGGAGCTGTTTTTT. Protein product: CASSSGGLAGKGNTGELFF.

This chain links TRBV28 with TRBJ2-2; D might be TRBD1 (6 bases). There are 17 residues in the CDR3. CDR1 MDHEN and CDR2 SYDVKM come from the germline V gene. Trimming took 4 bases from V and 6 from J, leaving 21 bases between them. CDR3 residues: CASSSPKSLAGAGELFF. CDR3 bases: TGTGCCAGCAGTTCCCCAAAGTCGTTGGCAGGGGCCGGGGAGCTGTTTTTT.

The chain is built from TRBV10-3 and TRBJ2-1, with D unresolved. V lost 6 bases and J 8 bases, leaving 17 bases between the germline ends. The CDR3 length is 14 residues. CDR1 is ENHRY, CDR2 SYGVKD, per germline. The CDR3 spells CAISEPLLGDEQFF. The CDR3 DNA sequence: TGTGCCATCAGCGAGCCACTGCTCGGTGATGAGCAGTTCTTC.

This clone has just one count. This chain joins TRBV5-6 and TRBJ2-1; D is possibly TRBD1 (5 bases). CDR3 size: 14 residues. V was shortened by 0 bases and J by 9 bases, with 13 bases between the two germline ends. Germline V gene lookup returns CDR1 SGHDT and CDR2 YYEEEE. The CDR3 region has the DNA TGTGCCAGCAGCTTGGGACAGCTTGTGAGTGAGCAGTTCTTC. This sequence encodes CASSLGQLVSEQFF.

The chain links TRBV29-1 to TRBJ1-2; TRBD1 agrees at 10 bases. Germline assignment: CDR1 SQVTM and CDR2 ANQGSEA. The CDR3 has 15 residues. V was pared by 5 bases and J by 3 bases, with 9 bases of the junction left unmatched. The CDR3 DNA is TGCAGCGTTCTAACCTCCGGGACAGGGGACTATGGCTACACCTTC. It codes for CSVLTSGTGDYGYTF.

This chain links TRBV4-1 with TRBJ1-5, with a tentative D call TRBD1 (5 bases). The CDR3 covers 17 residues. CDR1 is MGHRA and CDR2 is YSYEKL in the germline V gene. V shed 0 bases and J shed 3 bases, with 15 bases lying between them. For the CDR3, the DNA is TGCGCCAGCAGCCAAGAAGCCCATGCGGGACTCAATCAGCCCCAGCATTTT. It specifies CASSQEAHAGLNQPQHF.

The chain links TRBV27 to TRBJ2-7; 9 positions agree with TRBD1. Unmatched junction bases numbered 5, after V lost 6 bases and J lost 5 bases. This CDR3 is built from 13 residues. The germline CDR1 and CDR2 sequences are MNHEY and SMNVEV (reference sequence). The CDR3, as DNA: TGTGCCAGCAGCCGGGACAGGGTGGACGAGCAGTACTTC. This translates into CASSRDRVDEQYF.

This clone was counted a single time. The chain couples TRBV28 to TRBJ2-5; 7 bases align to TRBD2. V trimming: 5 bases; J trimming: 4 bases; junction bases outside the gene matches: 10. The CDR3 is made up of 15 amino acids. CDR1 is MDHEN, CDR2 SYDVKM, per germline. CDR3 loop: CASSSGGGPSETQYF. In DNA, the CDR3 is TGTGCCAGCAGTAGTGGGGGAGGGCCCTCAGAGACCCAGTACTTC.

The chain uses TRBV2 and TRBJ2-1, with D possibly being TRBD1 (5 bases). The CDR3 is 12 amino acids. Germline values: CDR1 SNHLY, CDR2 FYNNEI. Trimming left V 6 bases short and J 5 bases short, with 8 bases between. The CDR3 region has the DNA TGTGCCAGCAGACAGGTAAACAATGAGCAGTTCTTC. Translated: CASRQVNNEQFF. Supplemented by reference TRBV2 and TRBJ2-1, the full variable domain reads EPEVTQTPSHQVTQMGQEVILRCVPISNHLYFYWYRQILGQKVEFLVSFYNNEISEKSEIFDDQFSVERPDGSNFTLKIRSTKLEDSAMYFCASRQVNNEQFFGPGTRLTVL.

The genes are TRBV11-1 and TRBJ1-1, with 7 nucleotides matching TRBD1. CDR1 SGHAT and CDR2 FQDESV come from the germline V gene (reference sequence). The V gene end was trimmed by 5 bases and the J gene end by 7 bases; junction bases not matched to a gene: 4. CDR3 length: 12 amino acids. CDR3 loop: CASSLDRDEAFF. Here the CDR3 DNA reads TGTGCCAGCAGCCTCGACAGGGATGAAGCTTTCTTT.